This T cell receptor (beta chain) was found in a study of blood T cell repertoires in COVID-19. TCRdb keeps only in-frame clones here, not all; method: immunoSEQ multiplex PCR. The sample yields around 140,000 clones, 65% to 85% seen once. Germline assignment: CDR1 LGHDT and CDR2 YNNKEL (reference sequence). Trimming cost V 3 bases and J 2 bases; bases outside gene matches: 5. The CDR3 is 15 amino acids. The material sequenced was peripheral blood. V and J are TRBV3-1 (or the pseudogene TRBV3-2) and TRBJ2-7; 9 nucleotides align to TRBD2. The receptor was derived from a woman aged 55-70 years with acute or convalescent COVID-19. In nucleotides, the CDR3 is TGTGCCAGCAGCCATACGGGACTAGCACCCTACGAGCAGTACTTC. This gives the protein CASSHTGLAPYEQYF.